The TCR beta chain described here comes from a study of CD8 T cells in Susac syndrome. TCR beta sequences were obtained from blood CD8+ and CD4+ T cells. FACS enriched CD8+ TEMRA cells, while bulk CD8+ and CD4+ were negatively isolated. RNA, at about 0.45 to 1 ug, was reverse transcribed with random hexamers. TCR beta CDR3 was amplified by immunoSEQ covering 54 Vbeta and 13 Jbeta. One entry per CDR3 protein, called by TCRdb with MiXCR from the immunoSEQ multiplex PCR reads. The sample contains approximately 110,000 distinct CDR3 sequences, more than 80% of which appear only once. The CDR3 totals 19 residues. V shed 6 bases and J 0 bases; nucleotides not matched to a gene: 17.

This clonotype originated in a human donor with multiple sclerosis. The specimen was CD8+ T cells from PBMCs. The rearrangement joins TRBV12-3 or TRBV12-4 to TRBJ2-4; TRBD1 aligns across 7 bases. Here the CDR3 reads CASSPPHLDRILAKNIQYF. In DNA form, the CDR3 reads TGTGCCAGCAGCCCCCCGCATCTGGACAGGATTCTAGCCAAAAACATTCAGTACTTC.